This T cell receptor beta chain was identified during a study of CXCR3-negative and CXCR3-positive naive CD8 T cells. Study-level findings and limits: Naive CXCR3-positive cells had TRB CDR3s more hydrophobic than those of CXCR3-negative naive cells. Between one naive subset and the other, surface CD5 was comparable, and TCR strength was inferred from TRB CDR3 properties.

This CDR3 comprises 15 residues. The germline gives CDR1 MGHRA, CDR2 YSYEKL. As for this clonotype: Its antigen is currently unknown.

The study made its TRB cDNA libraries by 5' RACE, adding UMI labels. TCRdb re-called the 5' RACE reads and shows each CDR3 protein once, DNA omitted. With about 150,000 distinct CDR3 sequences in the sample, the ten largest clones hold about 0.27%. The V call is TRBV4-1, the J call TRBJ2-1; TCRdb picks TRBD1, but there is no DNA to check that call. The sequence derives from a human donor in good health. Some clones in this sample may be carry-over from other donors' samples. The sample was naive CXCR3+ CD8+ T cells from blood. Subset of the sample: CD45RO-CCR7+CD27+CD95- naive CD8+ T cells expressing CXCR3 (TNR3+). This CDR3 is CASSQDRSGGNEQFF.